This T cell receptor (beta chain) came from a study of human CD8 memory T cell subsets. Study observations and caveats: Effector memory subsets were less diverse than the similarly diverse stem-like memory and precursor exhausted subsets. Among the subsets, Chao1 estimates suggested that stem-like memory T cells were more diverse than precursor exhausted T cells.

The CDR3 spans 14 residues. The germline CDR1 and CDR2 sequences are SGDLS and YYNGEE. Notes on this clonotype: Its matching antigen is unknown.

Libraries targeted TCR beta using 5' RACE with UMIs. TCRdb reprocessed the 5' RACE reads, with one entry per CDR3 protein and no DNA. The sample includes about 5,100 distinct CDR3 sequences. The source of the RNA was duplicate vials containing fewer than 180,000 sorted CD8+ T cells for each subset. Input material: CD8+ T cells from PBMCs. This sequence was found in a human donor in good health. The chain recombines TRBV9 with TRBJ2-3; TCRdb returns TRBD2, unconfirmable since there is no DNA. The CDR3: CASSGTSGEDTQYF.